A single sample is the source of the 21 T cell receptor beta chains below, sequenced in a study of response to subunit inactivated influenza vaccine. TCRdb passed the RT-PCR reads through MiXCR, listing each CDR3 protein once. The sample yields roughly 460,000 distinct CDR3 sequences, about a tenth seen once. The sample consisted of PBMCs from blood, taken 45 days after vaccination. The receptor source for this set is a man aged 45 to 65 who received an inactivated influenza vaccine.

This clonotype was detected only a few times. The rearrangement uses TRBV12-3 or TRBV12-4 and TRBJ2-2, with unresolved D. V gave up 3 bases and J gave up 6 bases, with 8 bases separating them. This CDR3 has 13 amino acids. Here the CDR3 reads CASSLTVSGELFF. In DNA, the CDR3 is TGTGCCAGCAGTTTGACCGTCTCCGGGGAGCTGTTTTTT.

This clonotype was observed a few times. The DNA for the CDR3 is TGTGCCGCAAAATTCCGGCGGGGTACGAACACTGAAGCTTTCTTT. Its protein product is CAAKFRRGTNTEAFF. The chain uses TRBV28 and TRBJ1-1; D call uncertain. Trimming removed 11 bases at V and 1 base at J, with 20 bases between. The CDR3 contains 15 residues. Germline CDR1 is MDHEN and CDR2 is SYDVKM.

This clonotype has more than one count but fewer than ten. The J gene is TRBJ2-7, the V gene TRBV10-2; a possible D gene is TRBD1 (5 bases). The germline V gene has CDR1 WSHSY and CDR2 SAAADI. Trimming shortened V by 2 bases and J by 2 bases, and 10 bases separated the two germline ends. This CDR3 has 14 amino acids. Written as DNA, the CDR3 is TGCGCCAGCAGTGAGACAGGAAAAACCTACGAGCAGTACTTC. This sequence encodes CASSETGKTYEQYF.

The V and J genes are TRBV6-1 and TRBJ2-2; no clear D gene. Germline V gene sequence: CDR1 MNHNS, CDR2 SASEGT. Trimming stripped 6 bases from V and 0 bases from J, with 8 bases between. There are 14 residues in the CDR3. CDR3 in amino acids: CASSHTPNTGELFF. In DNA form, the CDR3 reads TGTGCCAGCAGCCACACTCCGAACACCGGGGAGCTGTTTTTT.

The chain carries TRBV28 and TRBJ2-7, with TRBD1 matching 9 bases. This CDR3 has 17 residues. Germline CDR1 reads MDHEN; CDR2 reads SYDVKM. Germline trimming cut 6 bases from V and 0 bases from J; bases unmatched to any gene: 12. CDR3 nucleotides: TGTGCCAGCAGAAACTATCCCGGGACAGGGAACTCCTACGAGCAGTACTTC. As protein: CASRNYPGTGNSYEQYF.

At least ten counts were recorded for this clonotype. The chain joins TRBV29-1 to TRBJ1-5; no clear D gene. There are 13 residues in the CDR3. Germline V lookup: CDR1 SQVTM, CDR2 ANQGSEA. Trimming shortened V by 4 bases and J by 0 bases, and 7 bases separated the two germline ends. The CDR3, as DNA: TGCAGCGTTGGAGACAATAGCAATCAGCCCCAGCATTTT. Encoded protein: CSVGDNSNQPQHF.

The rearrangement joins TRBV4-3 to TRBJ2-5, with D unclear. V shed 0 bases and J shed 5 bases, with 7 bases lying between them. Germline loops: CDR1 LGHNA, CDR2 YSLEER. The CDR3 totals 13 residues. CDR3 loop: CASSQEVAETQYF. CDR3 sequence (DNA): TGCGCCAGCAGCCAAGAGGTAGCCGAGACCCAGTACTTC.

This clonotype has ten or more counts. The CDR3 region is CASTEPGTAEAFF. In DNA form, the CDR3 reads TGTGCCAGCACCGAGCCGGGGACAGCTGAAGCTTTCTTT. This chain connects TRBV6-1 to TRBJ1-1; 7 bases agree with TRBD1. This CDR3 is 13 amino acids long. Losses at the gene ends were 7 bases for V and 6 bases for J; bases not matched to a gene: 8. The germline gives CDR1 MNHNS, CDR2 SASEGT.

Only a few counts were recorded for this clonotype. The rearrangement links TRBV5-1 to TRBJ1-1; the D gene is possibly TRBD1 (6 bases). This CDR3 has 17 residues. With 4 bases removed from V and 1 base from J, the gap between germline ends came to 20 bases. The germline gives CDR1 SGHRS, CDR2 YFSETQ. CDR3 DNA: TGCGCCAGCAGCATAGGACAGTTCACAATAAGGAACACTGAAGCTTTCTTT. Protein: CASSIGQFTIRNTEAFF.

This clonotype was seen only a few times. V gene TRBV20-1 combines with J gene TRBJ1-6; 11 nucleotides match TRBD1. V lost 3 bases and J lost 7; bases outside the gene matches: 2. This CDR3 is 14 amino acids long. Per the germline V gene, CDR1 is DFQATT and CDR2 is SNEGSKA (reference sequence). CDR3 residues: CSARGTGGNSPLHF. CDR3 DNA sequence: TGCAGTGCTAGGGGGACAGGGGGGAATTCACCCCTCCACTTT.

This sequence joins TRBV7-9 and TRBJ2-7; D possibly uses TRBD1 or TRBD2 (6 bases each). V was cut by 0 bases and J by 7 bases, with 13 bases left in between. CDR1 is SEHNR and CDR2 is FQNEAQ in the germline V gene (reference sequence). The CDR3 runs to 14 residues. Written as DNA, the CDR3 is TGTGCCAGCAGCTTAGCCGGGTCGGGGGCTGAGCAGTACTTC. Its protein is CASSLAGSGAEQYF.

This clonotype was picked up a small number of times. The chain employs TRBV25-1 and TRBJ1-2, with D hard to call. V dropped 3 bases and J dropped 8 bases, with 7 bases sitting between them. The CDR3 is 11 amino acids. Per the germline V gene, CDR1 is MGHDK and CDR2 is SYGVNS. In DNA form, the CDR3 reads TGTGCCAGCAGTGATATAGGAGGCTACACCTTC. Its translation is CASSDIGGYTF.

This clonotype was seen more than once but under ten times. CDR3 amino acids: CAINDNRGKDTQYF. For the CDR3, the DNA is TGTGCCATCAATGATAACAGGGGGAAAGATACGCAGTATTTT. The chain couples TRBV10-3 to TRBJ2-3; 8 bases fit TRBD1. The germline CDR1 and CDR2 sequences are ENHRY and SYGVKD. This CDR3 comprises 14 residues. V was clipped by 7 bases and J by 5 bases; unmatched bases: 8.

The chain employs TRBV12-3 or TRBV12-4 and TRBJ2-3; D is ambiguous. The V and J ends lost 3 bases and 4 bases respectively, with 11 bases between them. There are 14 residues in the CDR3. The CDR3 DNA is TGTGCCAGCAGTTTCCCCGGCCGTGCAGATACGCAGTATTTT. Translation gives CASSFPGRADTQYF.

The sample holds a few counts of this clonotype. In DNA, the CDR3 is TGCGCCAGCAGCTTGCGGCGCAGGACAGGAGCTGCCAACACCGGGGAGCTGTTTTTT. Protein sequence: CASSLRRRTGAANTGELFF. The chain links TRBV5-1 to TRBJ2-2; 7 bases match TRBD1. Germline lookup yields CDR1 SGHRS and CDR2 YFSETQ. The CDR3 is 19 amino acids. Germline trimming cut 1 base from V and 2 bases from J; bases unmatched to any gene: 14.

In its sample, this clonotype was seen many times. This rearrangement joins TRBV5-1 to TRBJ2-1; D ambiguous. The ends were cut back, 6 bases at V and 6 bases at J, with 13 bases in the middle. Germline loops: CDR1 SGHRS, CDR2 YFSETQ. The CDR3 covers 13 residues. This CDR3 reads CASIGSWGNEQFF. CDR3 nucleotides: TGCGCCAGCATAGGGTCTTGGGGCAATGAGCAGTTCTTC.

This clonotype appeared many times. This chain links TRBV2 with TRBJ2-1; 11 nucleotides align to TRBD2. CDR3 length equals 16 residues. The V gene end was trimmed by 8 bases and the J gene end by 7 bases; junction bases not matched to a gene: 13. The germline V gene has CDR1 SNHLY and CDR2 FYNNEI. As DNA, the CDR3 is TGTGCCAGCGCGGAGGAACCGGGACTAGCGGAAAATGAGCAGTTCTTC. This encodes CASAEEPGLAENEQFF.

Only a few counts were recorded for this clonotype. The chain has TRBV5-1 and TRBJ2-7; D perhaps matches TRBD1 (6 bases). Trimming left V 7 bases short and J 2 bases short, with 16 bases between. Germline CDR1 is SGHRS and CDR2 is YFSETQ. CDR3 length: 14 amino acids. In DNA form, the CDR3 reads TGCGCCAGCTCGCAGACAGGCGCGGCCTACGAGCAGTACTTC. Amino acid sequence: CASSQTGAAYEQYF.

This clonotype has a count of ten or more. This sequence joins TRBV7-3 and TRBJ2-1, with D maybe TRBD1 (5 bases). From germline, CDR1 is SGHTA and CDR2 FQGTGA. This CDR3 comprises 12 residues. Trimming took off 2 bases at V and 10 bases at J, with 9 bases between the two ends. The CDR3 region has the DNA TGTGCCAGCAGCTTAGAGGCAGGGGAGCAGTTCTTC. This gives the protein CASSLEAGEQFF.

This clonotype was picked up many times. This chain connects TRBV7-2 to TRBJ2-1; D may match TRBD1 or TRBD2 (6 bases each). Trimming cost V 2 bases and J 6 bases, with 17 bases left between them. The germline CDR1 and CDR2 sequences are SGHTA and FQGNSA. The CDR3 runs to 16 residues. CDR3 DNA sequence: TGTGCCAGCAGCTTATCCCTTGGGGGGCGAGCCAATGAGCAGTTCTTC. This sequence encodes CASSLSLGGRANEQFF. The full variable domain, completed using reference TRBV7-2 and TRBJ2-1, is GAGVSQSPSNKVTEKGKDVELRCDPISGHTALYWYRQSLGQGLEFLIYFQGNSAPDKSGLPSDRFSAERTGGSVSTLTIQRTQQEDSAVYLCASSLSLGGRANEQFFGPGTRLTVL.

Of note for this clonotype: One end of the junction does not line up with germline, which may come from a read error. The rearrangement links TRBV11-2 to TRBJ2-1, with 7 bases matching TRBD1. Germline loops: CDR1 SGHAT, CDR2 FQNNGV. The CDR3 spans 16 residues. As DNA, the CDR3 is TGTGCCAGCAGCTTAGAGGGGACAGCCACCCTCAATAAGCAGTTCTTC. Amino acids: CASSLEGTATLNKQFF.